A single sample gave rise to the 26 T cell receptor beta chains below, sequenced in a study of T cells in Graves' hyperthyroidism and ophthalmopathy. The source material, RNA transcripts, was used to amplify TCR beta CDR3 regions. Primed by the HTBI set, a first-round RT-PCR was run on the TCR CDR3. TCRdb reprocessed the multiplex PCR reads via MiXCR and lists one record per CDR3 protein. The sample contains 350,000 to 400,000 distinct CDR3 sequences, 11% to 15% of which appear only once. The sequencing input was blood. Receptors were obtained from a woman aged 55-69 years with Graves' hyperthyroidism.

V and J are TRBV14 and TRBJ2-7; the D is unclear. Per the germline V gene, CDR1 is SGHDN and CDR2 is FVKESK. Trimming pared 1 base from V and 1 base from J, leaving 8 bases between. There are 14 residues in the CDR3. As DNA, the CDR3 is TGTGCCAGCAGCCAAGTTCCGGAGTCCTACGAGCAGTACTTC. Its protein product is CASSQVPESYEQYF.

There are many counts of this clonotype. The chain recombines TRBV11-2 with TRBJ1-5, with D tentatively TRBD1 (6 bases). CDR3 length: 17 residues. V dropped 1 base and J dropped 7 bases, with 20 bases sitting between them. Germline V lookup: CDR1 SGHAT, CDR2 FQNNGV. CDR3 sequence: CASSLGPGARWLQPQHF. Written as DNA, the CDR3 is TGTGCCAGCAGCTTAGGTCCGGGGGCGAGGTGGCTGCAGCCCCAGCATTTT.

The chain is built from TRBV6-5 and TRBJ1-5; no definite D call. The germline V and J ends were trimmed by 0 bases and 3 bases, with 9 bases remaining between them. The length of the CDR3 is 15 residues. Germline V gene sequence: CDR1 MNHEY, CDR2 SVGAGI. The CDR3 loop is CASSYSMGFNQPQHF. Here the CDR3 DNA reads TGTGCCAGCAGTTACTCGATGGGGTTCAATCAGCCCCAGCATTTT.

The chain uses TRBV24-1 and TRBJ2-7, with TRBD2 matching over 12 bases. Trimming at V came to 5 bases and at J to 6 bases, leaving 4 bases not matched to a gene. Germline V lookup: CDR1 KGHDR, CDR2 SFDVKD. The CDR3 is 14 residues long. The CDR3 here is CATSAGLAGSEQYF. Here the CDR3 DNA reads TGTGCCACCAGTGCTGGACTAGCGGGATCCGAGCAGTACTTC.

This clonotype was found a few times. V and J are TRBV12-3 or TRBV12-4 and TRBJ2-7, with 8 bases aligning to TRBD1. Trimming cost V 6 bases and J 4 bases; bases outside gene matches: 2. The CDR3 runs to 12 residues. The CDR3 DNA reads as TGTGCCAGCAGAAGACAGGGGTACGAGCAGTACTTC. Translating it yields CASRRQGYEQYF.

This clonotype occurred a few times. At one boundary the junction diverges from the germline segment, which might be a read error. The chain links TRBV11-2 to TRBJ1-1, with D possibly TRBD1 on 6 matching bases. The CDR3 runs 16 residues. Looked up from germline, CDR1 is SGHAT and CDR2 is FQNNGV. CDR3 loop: CASSQRRGAVNTEAFF. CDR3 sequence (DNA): TGCGCCAGCAGCCAAAGGAGGGGGGCTGTGAACACTGAAGCTTTCTTT.

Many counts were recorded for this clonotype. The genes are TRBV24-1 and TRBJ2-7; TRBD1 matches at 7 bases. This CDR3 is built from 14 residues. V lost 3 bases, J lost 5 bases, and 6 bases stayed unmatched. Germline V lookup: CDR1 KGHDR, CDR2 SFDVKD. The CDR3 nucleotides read TGTGCCACCAGTGATAACAGGGGTTCCGACGAGCAGTACTTC. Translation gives CATSDNRGSDEQYF.

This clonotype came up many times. The CDR3 DNA follows: TGCAGTGCTTTCTACAGGGGAGGGACCACCTACGAGCAGTACTTC. Protein sequence: CSAFYRGGTTYEQYF. The rearrangement links TRBV20-1 to TRBJ2-7; D might be TRBD1 or TRBD2, each matching 7 bases. The CDR3 extends over 15 amino acids. V lost 5 bases to trimming and J lost 2 bases, with 19 bases between them. Germline-derived CDR1 and CDR2 are DFQATT and SNEGSKA (reference sequence).

CDR3 nucleotides: TGTGCCTGGAGTGTATATGCGGGAAGCACCTACGAGCAGTACTTC. Translation gives CAWSVYAGSTYEQYF. This chain uses TRBV30 with TRBJ2-7, with D tentatively TRBD2 (6 bases). The V and J ends lost 0 bases and 2 bases respectively, with 14 bases between them. Germline V gives CDR1 GTSNPN, CDR2 SVGIG (reference sequence). This CDR3 is built from 15 residues.

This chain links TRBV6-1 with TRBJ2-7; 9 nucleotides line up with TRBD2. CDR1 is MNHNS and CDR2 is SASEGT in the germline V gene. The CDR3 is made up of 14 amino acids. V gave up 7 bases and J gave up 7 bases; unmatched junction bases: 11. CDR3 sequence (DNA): TGTGCCAGCAAAGAGCGGGAGGTCCGGGGTGAGCAGTACTTC. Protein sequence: CASKEREVRGEQYF.

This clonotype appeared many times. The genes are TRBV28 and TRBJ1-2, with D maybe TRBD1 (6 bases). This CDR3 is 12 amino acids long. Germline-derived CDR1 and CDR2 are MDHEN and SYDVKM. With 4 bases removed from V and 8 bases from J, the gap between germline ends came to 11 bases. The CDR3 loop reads CASSSSQGGYTF. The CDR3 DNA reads TGTGCCAGCAGTTCGTCACAGGGCGGCTACACCTTC.

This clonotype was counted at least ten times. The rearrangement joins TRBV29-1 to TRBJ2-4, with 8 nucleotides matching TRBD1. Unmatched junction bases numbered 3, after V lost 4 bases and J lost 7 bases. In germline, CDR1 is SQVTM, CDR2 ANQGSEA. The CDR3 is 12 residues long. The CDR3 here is CSVAQGANIQYF. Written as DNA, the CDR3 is TGCAGCGTTGCCCAGGGGGCGAACATTCAGTACTTC.

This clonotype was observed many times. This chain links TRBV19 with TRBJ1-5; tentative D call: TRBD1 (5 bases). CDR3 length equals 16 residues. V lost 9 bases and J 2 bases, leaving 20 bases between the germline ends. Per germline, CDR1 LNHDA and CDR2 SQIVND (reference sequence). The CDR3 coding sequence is TGTGCCAGCAAAAGGGACGGACCCGTGGGCAATCAGCCCCAGCATTTT. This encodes CASKRDGPVGNQPQHF.

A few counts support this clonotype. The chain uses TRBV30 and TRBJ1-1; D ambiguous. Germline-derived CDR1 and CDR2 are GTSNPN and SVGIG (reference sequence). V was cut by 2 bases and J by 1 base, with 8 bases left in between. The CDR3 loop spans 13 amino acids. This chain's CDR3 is CAWSIGGNTEAFF. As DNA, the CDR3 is TGTGCCTGGAGTATAGGAGGGAACACTGAAGCTTTCTTT.

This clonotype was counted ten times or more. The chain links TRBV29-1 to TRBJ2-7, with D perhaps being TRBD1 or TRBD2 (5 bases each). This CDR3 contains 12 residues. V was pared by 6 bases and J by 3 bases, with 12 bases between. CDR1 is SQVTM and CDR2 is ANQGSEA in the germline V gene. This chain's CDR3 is CSVIRDRYEQYF. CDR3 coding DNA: TGCAGCGTCATCCGGGACCGCTACGAGCAGTACTTC.

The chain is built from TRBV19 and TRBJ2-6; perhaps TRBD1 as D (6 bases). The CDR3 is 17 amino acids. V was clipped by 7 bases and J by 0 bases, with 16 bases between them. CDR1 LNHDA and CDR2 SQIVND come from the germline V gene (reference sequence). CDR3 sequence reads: CASIQGPLSSGANVLTF. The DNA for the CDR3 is TGTGCCAGTATACAGGGCCCTCTTTCCTCTGGGGCCAACGTCCTGACTTTC.

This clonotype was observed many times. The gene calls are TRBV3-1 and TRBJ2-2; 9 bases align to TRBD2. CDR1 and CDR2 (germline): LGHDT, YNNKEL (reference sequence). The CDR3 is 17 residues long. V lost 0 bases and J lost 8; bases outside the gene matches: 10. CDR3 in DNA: TGTGCCAGCAGCCAAGATTTTCCTAGCGGGATGTTTGGGGAGCTGTTTTTT. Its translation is CASSQDFPSGMFGELFF.

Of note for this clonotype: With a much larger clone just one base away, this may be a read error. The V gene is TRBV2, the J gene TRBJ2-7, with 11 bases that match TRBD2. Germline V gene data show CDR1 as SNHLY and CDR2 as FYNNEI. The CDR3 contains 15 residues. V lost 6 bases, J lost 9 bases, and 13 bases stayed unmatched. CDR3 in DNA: TGTGCCAGCAGCCCAGTGGCTAGCGGGGGGTTGGGGCAGTACTTC. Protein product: CASSPVASGGLGQYF.

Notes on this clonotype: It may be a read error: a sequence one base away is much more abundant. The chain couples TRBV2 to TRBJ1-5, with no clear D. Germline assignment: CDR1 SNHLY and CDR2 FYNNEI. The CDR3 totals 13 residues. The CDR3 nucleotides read TGTGTCAGCAGTGCCCAGAGCAATCAGCCCCAGCATTTT. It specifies CVSSAQSNQPQHF.

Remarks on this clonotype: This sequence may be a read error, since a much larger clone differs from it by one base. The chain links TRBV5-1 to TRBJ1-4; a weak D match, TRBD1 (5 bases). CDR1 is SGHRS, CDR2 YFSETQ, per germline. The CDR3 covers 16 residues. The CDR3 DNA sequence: TGCGCCAGCAGCCGGGACCCCTCTGCAACTAATGGAAAACTGTTTTTT. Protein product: CASSRDPSATNGKLFF.

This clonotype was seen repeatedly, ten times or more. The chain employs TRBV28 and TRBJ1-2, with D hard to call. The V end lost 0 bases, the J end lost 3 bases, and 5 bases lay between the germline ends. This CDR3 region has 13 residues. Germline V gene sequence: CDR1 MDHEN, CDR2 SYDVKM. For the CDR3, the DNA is TGTGCCAGCAGTTTATGGGACTACTATGGCTACACCTTC. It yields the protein CASSLWDYYGYTF.

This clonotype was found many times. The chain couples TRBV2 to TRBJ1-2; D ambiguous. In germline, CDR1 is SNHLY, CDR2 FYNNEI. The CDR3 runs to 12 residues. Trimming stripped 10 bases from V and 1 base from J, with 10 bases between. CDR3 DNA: TGTGCCAACTCCGGGAATAACTATGGCTACACCTTC. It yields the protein CANSGNNYGYTF.

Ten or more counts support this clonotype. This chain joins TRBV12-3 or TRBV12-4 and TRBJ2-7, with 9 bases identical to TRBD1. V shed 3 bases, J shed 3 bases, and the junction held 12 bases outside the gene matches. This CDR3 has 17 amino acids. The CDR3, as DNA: TGTGCCAGCAGTTTTCATACCGGGACAGGGATTGTCTACGAGCAGTACTTC. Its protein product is CASSFHTGTGIVYEQYF.

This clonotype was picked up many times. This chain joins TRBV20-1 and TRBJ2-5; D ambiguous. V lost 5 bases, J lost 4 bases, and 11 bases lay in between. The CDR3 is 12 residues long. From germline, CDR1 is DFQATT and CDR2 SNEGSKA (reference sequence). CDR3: CSAPSRGETQYF. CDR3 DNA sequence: TGCAGTGCTCCTAGTCGAGGAGAGACCCAGTACTTC.

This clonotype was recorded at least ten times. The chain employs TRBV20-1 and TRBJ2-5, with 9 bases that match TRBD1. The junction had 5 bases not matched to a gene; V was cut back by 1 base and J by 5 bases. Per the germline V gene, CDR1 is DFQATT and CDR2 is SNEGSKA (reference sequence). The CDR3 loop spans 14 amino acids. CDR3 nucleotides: TGCAGTGCTAGAGCCTCCGGGACAGGGGAGACCCAGTACTTC. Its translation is CSARASGTGETQYF.

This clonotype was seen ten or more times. The chain's CDR3 is CASSATADRALATQYF. CDR3 coding DNA: TGTGCCAGCAGCGCGACAGCGGACAGGGCGCTGGCTACGCAGTATTTT. The genes are TRBV3-1 and TRBJ2-3, with 8 bases that match TRBD1. Germline lookup yields CDR1 LGHDT and CDR2 YNNKEL (reference sequence). V dropped 5 bases and J dropped 8; count of bases not matched to a gene: 15. The CDR3 loop spans 16 amino acids.